What follows are 18 T cell receptor beta chains derived from one specimen sequenced in a study of T cells in Graves' hyperthyroidism and ophthalmopathy. Amplification yielded TCR beta CDR3 regions, with RNA transcripts as the source. HTBI primers were the set used in a first-round RT-PCR of the TCR CDR3. TCRdb ran MiXCR on the multiplex PCR reads and lists one entry per CDR3 protein. The sample has hundreds of thousands of distinct CDR3 sequences, 15% to 19% seen once. The sample comprised blood. All receptors derive from a woman younger than 35 with Graves' hyperthyroidism.

V gene TRBV3-1 combines with J gene TRBJ2-5; 7 bases are shared with TRBD2. The CDR3 is 14 amino acids. Per germline, CDR1 LGHDT and CDR2 YNNKEL (reference sequence). With V trimmed by 4 bases and J by 4 bases, 6 bases remained unmatched. CDR3 coding DNA: TGTGCCAGCAGCCCCGAGGTAGCGGGAGAGACCCAGTACTTC. Its translation is CASSPEVAGETQYF.

This clonotype was counted at least ten times. CDR3 sequence reads: CASSSRVLYNEQFF. The CDR3 DNA sequence: TGTGCCAGCAGTAGCAGGGTGCTCTACAATGAGCAGTTCTTC. The gene calls are TRBV27 and TRBJ2-1; TRBD1 might be the D (5 bases). This CDR3 region has 14 residues. V gave up 5 bases and J gave up 3 bases, with 11 bases separating them. Per the germline V gene, CDR1 is MNHEY and CDR2 is SMNVEV (reference sequence).

Ten or more counts support this clonotype. The chain recombines TRBV28 with TRBJ2-7, with D possibly being TRBD2 (6 bases). With 5 bases removed from V and 0 bases from J, the gap between germline ends came to 11 bases. CDR1 is MDHEN and CDR2 is SYDVKM in the germline V gene. This CDR3 contains 14 residues. The CDR3 DNA reads as TGTGCCAGCAGTCTCGCGGGAAACTCCTACGAGCAGTACTTC. It is translated as CASSLAGNSYEQYF.

V and J are TRBV7-9 and TRBJ1-5; D is ambiguous. The CDR3 runs to 15 residues. Per the germline V gene, CDR1 is SEHNR and CDR2 is FQNEAQ (reference sequence). V was trimmed by 3 bases and J by 9 bases, leaving 18 bases between them. This chain's CDR3 is CASSFSRGSPGPQHF. The CDR3, as DNA: TGTGCCAGCAGCTTCTCGAGAGGGTCCCCAGGGCCCCAGCATTTT.

This clonotype came up many times. V usage is TRBV7-8 and J usage is TRBJ1-5; 8 bases map to TRBD1. V was clipped by 4 bases and J by 5 bases; unmatched bases: 7. CDR1 and CDR2 from the germline V gene are SGHVS and FQNEAQ. The CDR3 is made up of 15 amino acids. The CDR3 loop reads CASSSKDRVHQPQHF. CDR3 in DNA: TGTGCCAGCAGCTCAAAGGACAGGGTACATCAGCCCCAGCATTTT.

This chain joins TRBV2 and TRBJ1-6, with D hard to call. With 7 bases removed from V and 0 bases from J, the gap between germline ends came to 7 bases. Germline values: CDR1 SNHLY, CDR2 FYNNEI. There are 14 residues in the CDR3. Written as DNA, the CDR3 is TGTGCCAGCATGATGGACTCCTATAATTCACCCCTCCACTTT. It codes for CASMMDSYNSPLHF.

This clonotype showed up just a few times. The J gene is TRBJ1-2, the V gene TRBV24-1; D is unresolved. The CDR3 length is 12 residues. Trimming cost V 9 bases and J 6 bases, with 13 bases left between them. Germline CDR1 reads KGHDR; CDR2 reads SFDVKD. DNA for the CDR3: TGTGCCACCTCCCCTGGTGGGGATGGCTACACCTTC. Translation gives CATSPGGDGYTF.

This clonotype was observed a handful of times. The chain has TRBV5-1 and TRBJ2-1, with D hard to call. Between the trimmed V and J ends, which lost 3 bases and 1 base, there was a span of 8 bases. The CDR3 has 14 amino acids. CDR1 and CDR2 from the germline V gene are SGHRS and YFSETQ. The CDR3, as DNA: TGCGCCAGCAGCTCGACTGATTCCTACAATGAGCAGTTCTTC. It is translated as CASSSTDSYNEQFF.

In its sample, this clonotype was seen many times. The chain has TRBV10-2 and TRBJ2-2; D not resolved. CDR1 is WSHSY, CDR2 SAAADI, per germline. The CDR3 totals 13 residues. V was trimmed by 6 bases and J by 1 base, leaving 6 bases between them. This chain's CDR3 is CASRDGNTGELFF. The CDR3 DNA follows: TGCGCCAGCAGAGACGGGAACACCGGGGAGCTGTTTTTT.

In this sample, this clonotype turned up a few times. V is TRBV7-2 and J is TRBJ2-3, with TRBD1 matching 7 bases. This CDR3 is built from 17 residues. With V trimmed by 3 bases and J by 3 bases, 12 bases remained unmatched. Germline assignment: CDR1 SGHTA and CDR2 FQGNSA. The CDR3 nucleotides are TGTGCCAGCAGCTTTGGGGCCGGGACAGCTCTTACAGATACGCAGTATTTT. The encoded protein is CASSFGAGTALTDTQYF.

The gene calls are TRBV10-3 and TRBJ2-7, with a tentative D call TRBD2 (7 bases). V dropped 6 bases and J dropped 1 base, with 13 bases sitting between them. Looked up from germline, CDR1 is ENHRY and CDR2 is SYGVKD. The CDR3 contains 14 residues. CDR3 residues: CAIRAGQGSYEQYF. DNA for the CDR3: TGTGCCATCAGAGCGGGACAAGGGTCCTACGAGCAGTACTTC.

The chain links TRBV27 to TRBJ2-1; 15 bases agree with TRBD2. The CDR3 covers 15 residues. Germline CDR1 MNHEY, CDR2 SMNVEV (reference sequence). J lost 11 bases, V lost 0 bases, and 2 bases had no gene match. The CDR3 reads CASSLSGLAGGKQFF. CDR3 in DNA: TGTGCCAGCAGTTTATCCGGACTAGCGGGGGGGAAGCAGTTCTTC.

The table lists this clonotype with many counts. The J gene is TRBJ2-3, the V gene TRBV28, with D unclear. The CDR3 loop spans 14 amino acids. The germline CDR1 and CDR2 sequences are MDHEN and SYDVKM. V lost 6 bases to trimming and J lost 6 bases, with 16 bases between them. In nucleotides, the CDR3 is TGTGCCAGCAGCCCCGGTGGGGAATGGGATACGCAGTATTTT. It is translated as CASSPGGEWDTQYF. Variable domain in full (rest from reference TRBV28 and TRBJ2-3): DVKVTQSSRYLVKRTGEKVFLECVQDMDHENMFWYRQDPGLGLRLIYFSYDVKMKEKGDIPEGYSVSREKKERFSLILESASTNQTSMYLCASSPGGEWDTQYFGPGTRLTVL.

This sequence joins TRBV5-5 and TRBJ2-1; D not resolved. The CDR3 spans 15 residues. Germline loops: CDR1 SGHKS, CDR2 YYEKEE (reference sequence). The V end was cut by 4 bases, the J end by 0 bases, with 11 bases between. The DNA of the CDR3 is TGTGCCAGCAGCGCCATTATGAGCTCCTACAATGAGCAGTTCTTC. Its protein product is CASSAIMSSYNEQFF.

This clonotype was counted many times. The chain has TRBV20-1 and TRBJ1-1; D is undetermined. The CDR3 extends over 13 amino acids. Trimming left V 1 base short and J 6 bases short, with 12 bases between. CDR1 is DFQATT and CDR2 is SNEGSKA in the germline V gene (reference sequence). For the CDR3, the DNA is TGCAGTGCTAGAGTACCGACAATGCCTGAAGCTTTCTTT. This gives the protein CSARVPTMPEAFF.

This clonotype was seen a few times. This chain links TRBV6-1 with TRBJ2-4, with D uncertain. Germline V lookup: CDR1 MNHNS, CDR2 SASEGT. The CDR3 runs 11 residues. V lost 4 bases and J lost 2, with 0 bases in between. CDR3 in amino acids: CASSAKNIQYF. The DNA for the CDR3 is TGTGCCAGCAGTGCCAAAAACATTCAGTACTTC.

The chain combines TRBV4-1 with TRBJ1-5; no reliable D call. CDR1 is MGHRA and CDR2 is YSYEKL in the germline V gene. This CDR3 is built from 16 residues. With 1 base removed from V and 4 bases from J, the gap between germline ends came to 14 bases. The CDR3 DNA follows: TGCGCCAGCAGCCAAGGGCCCCACGGGGATAATCAGCCCCAGCATTTT. Its translation: CASSQGPHGDNQPQHF.

This clonotype was found a few times. This rearrangement joins TRBV7-9 to TRBJ1-6; no clear D. V was clipped by 1 base and J by 6 bases, with 13 bases between them. This CDR3 has 16 amino acids. The germline V gene has CDR1 SEHNR and CDR2 FQNEAQ (reference sequence). For the CDR3, the DNA is TGTGCCAGCAGCTTAGATCCGCGGAACCTTAATTCACCCCTCCACTTT. Its translation: CASSLDPRNLNSPLHF.